Listed below are T cell receptor beta chains from one sample, sequenced in a study of beta chain features in type 1 diabetes. Profiled with immunoSEQ multiplex PCR; TCRdb holds only in-frame clones, not every one. The sample lists approximately 730,000 clones, 13% occurring once. Input material: naive CD4+ T cells from blood. The receptors come from a man younger than 35 with type 1 diabetes. The CDR3 runs from the conserved cysteine through the conserved F or W. A D gene is named only where the DNA matches it firmly. The size of a clone is reported for some rows only, either as once, few or many, or as a class for expanded clones.

d_call	clone_size	v_call	cdr3_length	j_call	cdr3_nt	cdr3_aa
NA	NA	TRBV2	12	TRBJ1-1	TGTGCCAGCAGGAACGGACTCGCCCAAGCTTTCTTT	CASRNGLAQAFF
TRBD1	NA	TRBV6-6	14	TRBJ1-5	TGTGCCAGCAGTCCCGGACAGGGTGAGCAGCCCCAGCATTTT	CASSPGQGEQPQHF
NA	few	TRBV2	13	TRBJ2-1	TGTGCCAGCAGACAGGACGGACACAATGAGCAGTTCTTC	CASRQDGHNEQFF
NA	few	TRBV29-1	13	TRBJ1-2	TGCAGCGTTGAAGATCCTGGGGTCTATGGCTACACCTTC	CSVEDPGVYGYTF
NA	NA	TRBV30	13	TRBJ2-5	TGTGCCTGGAGTGCGTGGCCCCCGGGACGTCAGTACTTC	CAWSAWPPGRQYF
NA	few	TRBV29-1	11	TRBJ2-7	TGCAGCGTTGTGGCGGGCTACGAGCAGTACTTC	CSVVAGYEQYF
NA	few	TRBV7-9	12	TRBJ2-5	TGTGCCAGCAGCTCCGTCGAAGAGACCCAGTACTTC	CASSSVEETQYF
NA	NA	TRBV29-1	10	TRBJ1-1	TGCAGCGTTGAGAACACTGAAGCTTTCTTT	CSVENTEAFF
NA	NA	TRBV5-1	16	TRBJ1-6	TGCGCCAGCAGCTTGGCCTCGGCACAGGATAATTCACCCCTCCACTTT	CASSLASAQDNSPLHF
TRBD1	NA	TRBV19	15	TRBJ1-2	TGTGCCAGTAGTATTGCCGACAGGGCGCTCGGTGGCTACACCTTC	CASSIADRALGGYTF
NA	NA	TRBV27	14	TRBJ1-2	TGTGCCAGCAGTTCGGCAGGGCACGGCTATGGCTACACCTTC	CASSSAGHGYGYTF
NA	NA	TRBV4-1	16	TRBJ2-3	TGCGCCAGCACGAGTTTGGGCAGGGGATTGGAAGATACGCAGTATTTT	CASTSLGRGLEDTQYF
NA	NA	TRBV5-1	14	TRBJ2-3	TGCGCCAGCAGCTTCGGGGAGTCAACAGATACGCAGTATTTT	CASSFGESTDTQYF
TRBD1	NA	TRBV7-6	13	TRBJ1-5	TGTGCCAGCAGCTTGGACAGGGATCAGCCCCAGCATTTT	CASSLDRDQPQHF
NA	NA	TRBV7-8	14	TRBJ1-1	TGTGCCAGCAGCCACACAGACGGGAACACTGAAGCTTTCTTT	CASSHTDGNTEAFF
NA	NA	TRBV4-2	16	TRBJ1-3	TGTGCCAGCAGCCAAGCAATTGGAACACCGGGAAACACCATATATTTT	CASSQAIGTPGNTIYF
NA	NA	TRBV7-9	18	TRBJ1-1	TGTGCCAGCAGCTTAGTTAAGGATTCAGGGAGTGTGGACACTGAAGCTTTCTTT	CASSLVKDSGSVDTEAFF
NA	few	TRBV7-9	17	TRBJ1-2	TGTGCCAGCAGCTTAGCTGGGGTTCAGGGATATGGCTATGGCTACACCTTC	CASSLAGVQGYGYGYTF
TRBD2	NA	TRBV14	15	TRBJ2-3	TGTGCCAGCAGTCCACTAGCGGGGGGACCAGATACGCAGTATTTT	CASSPLAGGPDTQYF
TRBD1	NA	TRBV30	18	TRBJ2-3	TGTGCCTGGAGTGTGAGTTGGGGGCACAGGGGCGCGGGAGATACGCAGTATTTT	CAWSVSWGHRGAGDTQYF
NA	NA	TRBV5-1	15	TRBJ2-7	TGCGCCAGCAGCTTGGACCCGGGGGAAAACTACGAGCAGTACTTC	CASSLDPGENYEQYF